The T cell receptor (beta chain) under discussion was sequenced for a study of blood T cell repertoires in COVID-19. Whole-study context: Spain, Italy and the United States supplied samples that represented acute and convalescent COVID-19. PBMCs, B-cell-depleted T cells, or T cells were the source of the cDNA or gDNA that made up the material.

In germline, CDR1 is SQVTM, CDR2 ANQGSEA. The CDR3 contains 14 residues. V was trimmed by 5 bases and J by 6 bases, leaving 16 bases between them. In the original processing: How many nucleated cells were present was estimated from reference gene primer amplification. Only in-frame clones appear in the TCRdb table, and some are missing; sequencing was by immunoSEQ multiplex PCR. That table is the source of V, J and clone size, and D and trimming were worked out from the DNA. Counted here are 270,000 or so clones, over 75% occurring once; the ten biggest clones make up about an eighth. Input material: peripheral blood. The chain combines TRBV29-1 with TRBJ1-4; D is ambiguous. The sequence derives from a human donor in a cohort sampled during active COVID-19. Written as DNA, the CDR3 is TGCAGCGTTAGACGGGGATCGGGGTATGAAAAACTGTTTTTT. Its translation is CSVRRGSGYEKLFF.